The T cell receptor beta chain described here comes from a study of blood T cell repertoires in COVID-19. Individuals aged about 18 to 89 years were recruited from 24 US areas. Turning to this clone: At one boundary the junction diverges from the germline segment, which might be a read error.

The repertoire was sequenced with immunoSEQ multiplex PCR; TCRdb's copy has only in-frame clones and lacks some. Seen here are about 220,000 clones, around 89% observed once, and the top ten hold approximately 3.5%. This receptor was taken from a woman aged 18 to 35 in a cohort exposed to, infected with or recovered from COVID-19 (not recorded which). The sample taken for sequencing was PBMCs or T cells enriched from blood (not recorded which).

This CDR3 is CASSLVSGVSYEQYF. CDR3 coding DNA: TGTGCCAGCAGTTTAGTCTCGGGGGTCTCCTACGAGCAGTACTTC. The chain carries TRBV11-2 and TRBJ2-7; maybe TRBD2 (6 bases). The CDR3 runs to 15 residues. Germline V gives CDR1 SGHAT, CDR2 FQNNGV.